This TCR beta chain was sequenced in a study of blood T cell repertoires in COVID-19. Whole-study context: Donors in the United States, Italy and Spain gave samples during acute or convalescent COVID-19. From T cells, B-cell-depleted T cells, or PBMCs came the material, which was cDNA or gDNA.

The CDR3 length is 14 residues. Germline CDR1 is LNHDA and CDR2 is SQIVND (reference sequence). The V end lost 2 bases, the J end lost 4 bases, and 12 bases lay between the germline ends. Regarding this clone: The sample contains more than one DNA sequence encoding this CDR3.

Authors' processing steps: From reference gene primer amplification, estimates of nucleated cell counts were derived. Here immunoSEQ multiplex PCR was the method, and the copy in TCRdb shows in-frame clones only, minus some. The DNA was the basis for D and trimming; V, J and clone size are from that table. The sample consists of 50,000 to 70,000 clones, roughly three quarters of them appearing once. This chain joins TRBV19 and TRBJ2-7, with a possible D match to TRBD2 (6 bases). The sequence came from a man in his fifties with active or convalescent COVID-19. The sample was peripheral blood. The CDR3 protein is CASSISGSGYEQYF. CDR3 DNA: TGTGCCAGTAGTATATCCGGGAGTGGGTACGAGCAGTACTTC.